The 2 T cell receptor beta chains below all came from one sample that was sequenced in a study of blood T cell repertoires in COVID-19. TCRdb's copy holds only in-frame clones and misses some; the assay was immunoSEQ multiplex PCR. The data contain a few hundred thousand clones, around 84% of them seen just once; the ten biggest clones take up about 17%. Material for sequencing was PBMCs or T cells enriched from blood (not recorded which). The receptors were gathered from a middle-aged man who had recovered from COVID-19.

The chain carries TRBV5-8 and TRBJ2-3, with TRBD2 identical over 10 bases. Per germline, CDR1 SGHTS and CDR2 YDEGEE. J gave up 5 bases and V 0 bases, and 3 bases lay outside the gene matches. This CDR3 has 15 residues. The CDR3 nucleotides read TGTGCCAGCAGCTTGGGGCTAGCGGGAGTAGATACGCAGTATTTT. Its translation is CASSLGLAGVDTQYF.

About this clone: Germline and junction disagree at one end, which may indicate a read error. V usage is TRBV7-7 and J usage is TRBJ2-1; a possible D gene is TRBD2 (5 bases). Germline lookup yields CDR1 SSHAT and CDR2 FNYEAQ (reference sequence). This CDR3 spans 12 amino acids. CDR3: CASSLAEGEQFF. DNA for the CDR3: TGTGCTAGCAGCTTAGCCGAGGGTGAGCAGTTCTTC. Looking up the rest from reference TRBV7-7 and TRBJ2-1 gives the full variable domain: GAGVSQSPRYKVTKRGQDVTLRCDPISSHATLYWYQQALGQGPEFLTYFNYEAQPDKSGLPSDRFSAERPEGSISTLTIQRTEQRDSAMYRCASSLAEGEQFFGPGTRLTVL.